Following are 19 T cell receptor beta chains from one sample sequenced in a study of shared clonotypes between healthy human individuals. Some clones are missing from TCRdb's copy, which holds only in-frame ones; the method was immunoSEQ multiplex PCR. The table lists 2,500,000 or so clones, roughly 93% of them singletons. The specimen was naive CD4+ T cells from PBMCs. Specified subset: CD45RA+ positively selected. The origin of the receptors is a man aged 18 to 30 in good health. Some clones in this sample may be carry-over from other donors' samples.

The chain has TRBV7-2 and TRBJ1-1, with TRBD1 as a possible D gene (5 bases). Trimming cost V 6 bases and J 0 bases, with 11 bases left between them. CDR3 length: 14 amino acids. Germline assignment: CDR1 SGHTA and CDR2 FQGNSA. The CDR3 here is CASRSSRVNTEAFF. DNA of the CDR3: TGTGCCAGCAGGAGTAGCAGGGTGAACACTGAAGCTTTCTTT.

This clone was picked up one time. The genes are TRBV4-1 and TRBJ2-7; no firm D call. Germline-derived CDR1 and CDR2 are MGHRA and YSYEKL. Between the trimmed V and J ends, which lost 0 bases and 0 bases, there was a span of 24 bases. The CDR3 is 20 residues long. The CDR3 protein is CASSQERMPGKKIFSYEQYF. The CDR3 DNA is TGCGCCAGCAGCCAAGAAAGGATGCCAGGAAAAAAAATCTTCTCCTACGAGCAGTACTTC.

This clone showed up just once. CDR3 amino acids: CASSMSDGSAQETQYF. For the CDR3, the DNA is TGTGCCAGTAGTATGAGTGATGGATCGGCCCAAGAGACCCAGTACTTC. The chain recombines TRBV19 with TRBJ2-5; the D is unclear. V was pared by 3 bases and J by 1 base, with 15 bases between. The CDR3 totals 16 residues. Per the germline V gene, CDR1 is LNHDA and CDR2 is SQIVND (reference sequence).

This clone was seen once. The J gene is TRBJ2-7, the V gene TRBV27; 12 nucleotides agree with TRBD2. The CDR3 sequence is 16 residues long. Germline values: CDR1 MNHEY, CDR2 SMNVEV (reference sequence). V trimming: 5 bases; J trimming: 7 bases; junction bases outside the gene matches: 12. The CDR3 coding sequence is TGTGCCAGCAGTCCACGGACTAGCGGGGAACGCTGGGAGCAGTACTTC. Translation gives CASSPRTSGERWEQYF.

The rearrangement joins TRBV18 to TRBJ1-1; D is undetermined. Per the germline V gene, CDR1 is KGHSH and CDR2 is LQKENI. The CDR3 has 14 amino acids. V was shortened by 2 bases and J by 3 bases, with 10 bases between the two germline ends. The CDR3: CASSPKRRDTEAFF. The CDR3 bases are TGTGCCAGCTCACCAAAGAGGAGGGACACTGAAGCTTTCTTT.

The chain links TRBV27 to TRBJ2-3, with 7 bases lining up with TRBD2. This CDR3 region has 16 residues. Per the germline V gene, CDR1 is MNHEY and CDR2 is SMNVEV (reference sequence). Trimming cost V 0 bases and J 6 bases; bases outside gene matches: 9. In DNA, the CDR3 is TGTGCCAGCAGTTTATCGCCCGCGGGAGCGGCGGATACGCAGTATTTT. Translation: CASSLSPAGAADTQYF.

The genes are TRBV11-3 and TRBJ1-1; no reliable D call. The CDR3 extends over 13 amino acids. The V gene lost 0 bases and the J gene lost 4 bases, with 6 bases spanning the gap. CDR1 and CDR2 (germline): SGHNT, YENEEA. This CDR3 reads CASSLDFGTEAFF. DNA of the CDR3: TGTGCCAGCAGCTTAGACTTCGGCACTGAAGCTTTCTTT.

J is TRBJ2-7 and V is TRBV14; D is ambiguous. V gave up 4 bases and J gave up 5 bases, with 15 bases separating them. This CDR3 has 14 amino acids. The germline V gene has CDR1 SGHDN and CDR2 FVKESK. The DNA for the CDR3 is TGTGCCAGCAGCCTGGGATGGACCCTAGACGAGCAGTACTTC. Its translation: CASSLGWTLDEQYF.

There are a few counts of this clone. The rearrangement links TRBV7-9 to TRBJ1-2; D unresolved. The CDR3 is 13 residues long. Trimming left V 5 bases short and J 4 bases short, with 11 bases between. CDR1 SEHNR and CDR2 FQNEAQ come from the germline V gene (reference sequence). CDR3 amino acids: CASSPLSFYGYTF. In DNA form, the CDR3 reads TGTGCCAGCAGCCCCTTAAGTTTCTATGGCTACACCTTC.

This chain links TRBV29-1 with TRBJ2-7; no clear D. Between the trimmed V and J ends, which lost 3 bases and 3 bases, there was a span of 6 bases. Germline V gives CDR1 SQVTM, CDR2 ANQGSEA. The CDR3 runs to 11 residues. CDR3 sequence: CSVEVNYEQYF. CDR3 nucleotides: TGCAGCGTTGAGGTGAACTACGAGCAGTACTTC.

This clone occurred once. This chain joins TRBV9 and TRBJ2-1; a possible D gene is TRBD2 (7 bases). The CDR3 length is 16 residues. V dropped 3 bases and J dropped 0 bases, with 13 bases sitting between them. The germline CDR1 and CDR2 sequences are SGDLS and YYNGEE. Written as DNA, the CDR3 is TGTGCCAGCAGCGAGAGGGGGGACTACTCCTACAATGAGCAGTTCTTC. This codes for CASSERGDYSYNEQFF.

J is TRBJ1-2 and V is TRBV21-1. TRBV21-1 is designated a pseudogene. The CDR3 covers 17 residues. Here the CDR3 DNA reads TGTGCCAGCAGCAAAGAGTTTGAGACGGAACCTAACTATGGCTACACCTTC. As protein: CASSKEFETEPNYGYTF.

The V call is TRBV6-4, the J call TRBJ2-2, with 9 bases identical to TRBD1. V shed 9 bases, J shed 7 bases, and the junction held 12 bases outside the gene matches. CDR1 and CDR2 (germline): MRHNA, SNTAGT. There are 15 residues in the CDR3. CDR3 sequence (DNA): TGTGCCAGGCCCGGGACAGGGTATCGAGGCGGGGAGCTGTTTTTT. Amino acids: CARPGTGYRGGELFF.

The chain uses TRBV19 and TRBJ2-7; TRBD1 agrees at 7 bases. The CDR3 has 14 residues. Trimming at V came to 7 bases and at J to 5 bases, leaving 11 bases not matched to a gene. From germline, CDR1 is LNHDA and CDR2 SQIVND (reference sequence). The CDR3 sequence is CASTGDSRLDEQYF. CDR3 bases: TGTGCCAGTACCGGGGACAGCCGCCTTGACGAGCAGTACTTC.

The chain carries TRBV18 and TRBJ2-2; D may be TRBD2 (7 bases). The V gene's germline CDR1 is KGHSH and CDR2 LQKENI. The CDR3 is made up of 15 amino acids. V was cut by 6 bases and J by 0 bases, with 11 bases left in between. DNA of the CDR3: TGTGCCAGCTCCGGGCGGGGGCCGAACACCGGGGAGCTGTTTTTT. Translating it yields CASSGRGPNTGELFF. The variable domain in full, with the rest retrieved from reference TRBV18 and TRBJ2-2, is NAGVMQNPRHLVRRRGQEARLRCSPMKGHSHVYWYRQLPEEGLKFMVYLQKENIIDESGMPKERFSAEFPKEGPSILRIQQVVRGDSAAYFCASSGRGPNTGELFFGEGSRLTVL.

This clone was seen just once. The chain links TRBV4-2 to TRBJ1-4; 8 nucleotides line up with TRBD1. From germline, CDR1 is LGHNA and CDR2 YNFKEQ. The J segment lost 3 bases and the V segment lost 3 bases, leaving 6 bases of the junction unmatched. The CDR3 totals 16 residues. CDR3 region: CASSQPRTGSNEKLFF. The DNA of the CDR3 is TGTGCCAGCAGCCAGCCCCGGACAGGGTCTAATGAAAAACTGTTTTTT.

The chain uses TRBV28 and TRBJ2-7, with D perhaps being TRBD1 or TRBD2 (5 bases each). Trimming took 2 bases from V and 7 from J, leaving 18 bases between them. Germline V gene data show CDR1 as MDHEN and CDR2 as SYDVKM. This CDR3 region has 15 residues. CDR3 nucleotides: TGTGCCAGCAGTTTACAAACCCGGGGCGAGAGGGAGCAGTACTTC. It is translated as CASSLQTRGEREQYF.

The rearrangement links TRBV11-1 to TRBJ1-3; D not certain. With 8 bases removed from V and 0 bases from J, the gap between germline ends came to 14 bases. This CDR3 has 15 amino acids. Germline V lookup: CDR1 SGHAT, CDR2 FQDESV (reference sequence). Here the CDR3 reads CASAIPGRSGNTIYF. The CDR3, as DNA: TGTGCCAGCGCCATTCCGGGCCGCTCTGGAAACACCATATATTTT.

J is TRBJ1-2 and V is TRBV5-4; possibly TRBD1 for D (5 bases). Trimming took off 1 base at V and 1 base at J, with 11 bases between the two ends. In germline, CDR1 is SGHNT, CDR2 YYREEE (reference sequence). The CDR3 is made up of 15 amino acids. The CDR3 region has the DNA TGTGCCAGCAGCTTGAGGTTCGGGGGTAACTATGGCTACACCTTC. It translates to CASSLRFGGNYGYTF.